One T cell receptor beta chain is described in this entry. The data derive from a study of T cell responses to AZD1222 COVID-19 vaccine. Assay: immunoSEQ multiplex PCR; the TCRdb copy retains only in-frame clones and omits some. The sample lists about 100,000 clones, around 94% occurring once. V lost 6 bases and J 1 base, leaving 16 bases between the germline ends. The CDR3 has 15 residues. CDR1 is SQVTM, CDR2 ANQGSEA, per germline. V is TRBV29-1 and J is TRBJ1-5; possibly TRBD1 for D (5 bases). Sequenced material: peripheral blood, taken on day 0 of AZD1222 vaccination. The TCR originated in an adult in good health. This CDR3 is CSVGVGGLSNQPQHF. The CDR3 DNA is TGCAGCGTAGGGGTGGGGGGGTTAAGCAATCAGCCCCAGCATTTT.